This TCR beta chain was sequenced during a study of control samples from healthy donors and cancer patients. V lost 1 base to trimming and J lost 1 base, with 10 bases between them. CDR3 length: 15 amino acids. From germline, CDR1 is KGHSH and CDR2 LQKENI. Generated by immunoSEQ multiplex PCR, the TCRdb table keeps only in-frame clones and is missing some. The sample includes roughly 93,000 clones, around 90% of them seen just once. The chain carries TRBV18 and TRBJ1-1, with D tentatively TRBD1 (6 bases). The sample comprised PBMCs. The receptor comes from a woman aged 45-60 years with colorectal cancer. The CDR3 DNA reads as TGTGCCAGCTCACCACAAGGGGGGGAGAACACTGAAGCTTTCTTT. Amino acids: CASSPQGGENTEAFF.